Following are 30 T cell receptor beta chains from one sample sequenced in a study of blood T cell repertoires in COVID-19. The repertoire was sequenced with immunoSEQ multiplex PCR; TCRdb's copy has only in-frame clones and lacks some. The data contain 140,000 to 150,000 clones, roughly three quarters of them singletons. Sequencing was performed on peripheral blood. These receptors were collected from a man aged 60 to 69 with acute or convalescent COVID-19.

This chain links TRBV6-5 with TRBJ2-7; D is uncertain. Trimming cost V 0 bases and J 2 bases, with 11 bases left between them. The length of the CDR3 is 15 residues. CDR1 is MNHEY, CDR2 SVGAGI, per germline. The CDR3 sequence: CASSYSISMAYEQYF. The CDR3 DNA reads as TGTGCCAGCAGTTACTCGATTAGCATGGCCTACGAGCAGTACTTC.

The J gene is TRBJ1-1, the V gene TRBV19; the match to TRBD1 covers 8 bases. In germline, CDR1 is LNHDA, CDR2 SQIVND (reference sequence). The CDR3 runs to 13 residues. Trimming removed 6 bases from V and 4 bases from J; junction bases left unmatched: 4. CDR3 nucleotides: TGTGCCAGTAGGACAGGGGCGACCACTGAAGCTTTCTTT. This codes for CASRTGATTEAFF.

J is TRBJ2-7 and V is TRBV6-5; no clear D gene. The germline V and J ends were trimmed by 8 bases and 0 bases, with 11 bases remaining between them. Germline V gene data show CDR1 as MNHEY and CDR2 as SVGAGI. This CDR3 region has 13 residues. CDR3 nucleotide sequence: TGTGCCAGCTCCCCGTATAGCTCCTACGAGCAGTACTTC. Translating it yields CASSPYSSYEQYF.

The chain links TRBV10-3 to TRBJ1-2; D might be TRBD1 (5 bases). The V end lost 8 bases, the J end lost 4 bases, and 11 bases lay between the germline ends. The CDR3 is made up of 12 amino acids. Germline lookup yields CDR1 ENHRY and CDR2 SYGVKD. The CDR3 coding sequence is TGTGCCATCCGGGGGATCGCCTATGGCTACACCTTC. Translation: CAIRGIAYGYTF.

The chain carries TRBV10-1 and TRBJ2-3; D may be TRBD1 (5 bases). Germline V gene lookup returns CDR1 WNHNN and CDR2 SYGVQD (reference sequence). The CDR3 is 13 amino acids. In nucleotides, the CDR3 is TGCGCATCGTCGAAGGGGTACACAGATACGCAGTATTTT. Translation gives CASSKGYTDTQYF.

The rearrangement uses TRBV12-3 or TRBV12-4 and TRBJ2-2; D is unclear. The CDR3 extends over 12 amino acids. Trimming stripped 3 bases from V and 6 bases from J, with 5 bases between. The CDR3 nucleotides are TGTGCCAGCAGTTTCTCTTCCGGGGAGCTGTTTTTT. Its protein is CASSFSSGELFF.

In DNA, the CDR3 is TGTGCCAGCAGCCAAGATAACTCACTGGCCGGGGAGCTGTTTTTT. Its translation: CASSQDNSLAGELFF. The chain couples TRBV3-1 (or the pseudogene TRBV3-2) to TRBJ2-2; D unclear. The germline V gene has CDR1 LGHDT and CDR2 YNNKEL (reference sequence). This CDR3 region has 15 residues. V was cut by 0 bases and J by 6 bases, with 11 bases left in between.

Comments on this clone: This sample also contains other DNA sequences that code for the same CDR3. V usage is TRBV18 and J usage is TRBJ2-7; D call uncertain. The V and J ends lost 3 bases and 2 bases respectively, with 8 bases between them. CDR3 length equals 13 residues. CDR1 is KGHSH, CDR2 LQKENI, per germline. In nucleotides, the CDR3 is TGTGCCAGCTCACCGGCGGCAGCCTACGAGCAGTACTTC. It encodes CASSPAAAYEQYF.

The V gene is TRBV28, the J gene TRBJ2-7; perhaps TRBD2 as D (5 bases). Trimming cost V 2 bases and J 2 bases, with 13 bases left between them. Germline loops: CDR1 MDHEN, CDR2 SYDVKM. This CDR3 comprises 15 residues. Written as DNA, the CDR3 is TGTGCCAGCAGTTTAGTTGGGAGTCTGCCCTACGAGCAGTACTTC. This codes for CASSLVGSLPYEQYF.

This chain links TRBV15 with TRBJ1-2; D is perhaps TRBD1 (5 bases). There are 12 residues in the CDR3. The germline V gene has CDR1 LNHNV and CDR2 YYDKDF (reference sequence). V was trimmed by 5 bases and J by 7 bases, leaving 11 bases between them. CDR3 region: CATSPTRAGYTF. DNA for the CDR3: TGTGCCACCAGCCCCACCAGGGCTGGCTACACCTTC.

The table lists this clone with a count of one. The gene calls are TRBV24-1 and TRBJ2-3; D unresolved. The V gene's germline CDR1 is KGHDR and CDR2 SFDVKD. The CDR3 length is 14 residues. The V and J ends lost 0 bases and 7 bases respectively, with 10 bases between them. This CDR3 reads CATSDLWADNTQYF. CDR3 bases: TGTGCCACCAGTGATTTGTGGGCTGACAATACGCAGTATTTT.

The chain combines TRBV5-6 with TRBJ2-7; maybe TRBD2 (5 bases). This CDR3 comprises 13 residues. The ends were cut back, 4 bases at V and 0 bases at J, with 8 bases in the middle. The germline V gene encodes CDR1 SGHDT and CDR2 YYEEEE. Here the CDR3 DNA reads TGTGCCAGCAGCCGGGGAACCTCCTACGAGCAGTACTTC. This sequence encodes CASSRGTSYEQYF.

The chain joins TRBV6-5 to TRBJ1-5; TRBD1 matches 8 bases. V gave up 7 bases and J gave up 7 bases; unmatched junction bases: 12. Germline assignment: CDR1 MNHEY and CDR2 SVGAGI. This CDR3 is built from 15 residues. The CDR3 spells CASMMGRGLRQPQHF. The CDR3 DNA is TGTGCCAGCATGATGGGCAGGGGGCTCCGGCAGCCCCAGCATTTT.

The chain joins TRBV5-6 to TRBJ2-5; TRBD2 matches at 7 bases. Germline CDR1 is SGHDT and CDR2 is YYEEEE. The CDR3 consists of 15 residues. V shed 4 bases and J 1 base; nucleotides not matched to a gene: 7. CDR3 residues: CASSPTGLIQETQYF. CDR3 DNA: TGTGCCAGCAGCCCAACGGGACTAATCCAAGAGACCCAGTACTTC.

The genes are TRBV2 and TRBJ2-2, with 7 bases matching TRBD2. Trimming cost V 7 bases and J 6 bases; bases outside gene matches: 5. CDR1 and CDR2 from the germline V gene are SNHLY and FYNNEI. CDR3 length: 13 residues. The CDR3 nucleotides are TGTGCCAGCACGGCGGGAGCTGCCGGGGAGCTGTTTTTT. Amino acid sequence: CASTAGAAGELFF. The variable domain in full, completed from reference TRBV2 and TRBJ2-2, reads EPEVTQTPSHQVTQMGQEVILRCVPISNHLYFYWYRQILGQKVEFLVSFYNNEISEKSEIFDDQFSVERPDGSNFTLKIRSTKLEDSAMYFCASTAGAAGELFFGEGSRLTVL.

The chain combines TRBV18 with TRBJ1-4, with D possibly matching TRBD1 (5 bases). The CDR3 totals 15 residues. Germline loops: CDR1 KGHSH, CDR2 LQKENI. Trimming shortened V by 0 bases and J by 8 bases, and 13 bases separated the two germline ends. This chain's CDR3 is CASSPPSTPGEKLFF. DNA of the CDR3: TGTGCCAGCTCACCACCGAGTACACCAGGGGAAAAACTGTTTTTT.

The J gene is TRBJ2-5, the V gene TRBV27; tentatively, D is TRBD2 (6 bases). There are 13 residues in the CDR3. Per the germline V gene, CDR1 is MNHEY and CDR2 is SMNVEV (reference sequence). Trimming took off 2 bases at V and 4 bases at J, with 8 bases between the two ends. The CDR3 nucleotides are TGTGCCAGCAGTTTACGGGGGACAGAGACCCAGTACTTC. It translates to CASSLRGTETQYF.

This chain links TRBV7-2 with TRBJ2-7; 11 bases are a match to TRBD2. Unmatched junction bases numbered 2, after V lost 1 base and J lost 3 bases. Germline values: CDR1 SGHTA, CDR2 FQGNSA. The CDR3 loop spans 15 amino acids. Written as DNA, the CDR3 is TGTGCCAGCAGCTTAGGACTAGCGGGGATCTACGAGCAGTACTTC. Amino acid sequence: CASSLGLAGIYEQYF.

This clone was counted a few times. The chain combines TRBV28 with TRBJ2-1, with a weak D call TRBD1 (6 bases). The ends were cut back, 7 bases at V and 6 bases at J, with 10 bases in the middle. The germline V gene encodes CDR1 MDHEN and CDR2 SYDVKM. The length of the CDR3 is 12 residues. The CDR3 DNA sequence: TGTGCCAGCAACAGGGATACCAATGAGCAGTTCTTC. This translates into CASNRDTNEQFF. The full variable domain, rest sourced from reference TRBV28 and TRBJ2-1, is DVKVTQSSRYLVKRTGEKVFLECVQDMDHENMFWYRQDPGLGLRLIYFSYDVKMKEKGDIPEGYSVSREKKERFSLILESASTNQTSMYLCASNRDTNEQFFGPGTRLTVL.

This chain links TRBV7-2 with TRBJ2-1; D gene unclear. Trimming pared 5 bases from V and 6 bases from J, leaving 14 bases between. This CDR3 comprises 14 residues. Germline V gene lookup returns CDR1 SGHTA and CDR2 FQGNSA. DNA of the CDR3: TGTGCCAGCAGCCCGAGCCAGGTGGGCAATGAGCAGTTCTTC. Its translation is CASSPSQVGNEQFF.

The chain recombines TRBV28 with TRBJ1-5, with unresolved D. The CDR3 length is 14 residues. CDR1 and CDR2 from the germline V gene are MDHEN and SYDVKM. With 8 bases removed from V and 4 bases from J, the gap between germline ends came to 15 bases. The CDR3 sequence: CASGRTGGNQPQHF. The CDR3 DNA is TGTGCCAGCGGACGGACTGGAGGGAATCAGCCCCAGCATTTT.

This clone was seen a few times. The chain is built from TRBV2 and TRBJ2-1; D possibly corresponds to TRBD2 (6 bases). The CDR3 is 13 residues long. Trimming left V 8 bases short and J 8 bases short, with 16 bases between. CDR1 SNHLY and CDR2 FYNNEI come from the germline V gene. Here the CDR3 reads CASRPGAGDEQFF. As DNA, the CDR3 is TGTGCCAGCCGCCCGGGAGCGGGCGATGAGCAGTTCTTC.

The sample holds one count of this clone. The chain combines TRBV5-8 with TRBJ1-3; D remains unclear. Germline CDR1 SGHTS, CDR2 YDEGEE. CDR3 length equals 17 residues. V was cut by 4 bases and J by 0 bases, with 17 bases left in between. In DNA form, the CDR3 reads TGTGCCAGCAGCAGGCGCTACCAGGTCTACTCTGGAAACACCATATATTTT. It codes for CASSRRYQVYSGNTIYF.

This clone came up a few times. The chain employs TRBV7-2 and TRBJ1-2, with 7 nucleotides matching TRBD1. CDR1 SGHTA and CDR2 FQGNSA come from the germline V gene. Trimming removed 3 bases from V and 7 bases from J; junction bases left unmatched: 5. The CDR3 has 13 amino acids. DNA for the CDR3: TGTGCCAGCAGCTTTAAGGGACAGCCTGGCTACACCTTC. Protein: CASSFKGQPGYTF.

The chain is built from TRBV7-9 and TRBJ1-6; D unclear. The CDR3 consists of 16 residues. From germline, CDR1 is SEHNR and CDR2 FQNEAQ (reference sequence). The V end was cut by 6 bases, the J end by 0 bases, with 12 bases between. The CDR3 region has the DNA TGTGCCAGCAGTAACGGGAAAAGCTCCTATAATTCACCCCTCCACTTT. This gives the protein CASSNGKSSYNSPLHF.

The CDR3 DNA sequence: TGTGCCAGCAGTCCTTACGGACTAGCGGGAGGAAGATACGAGCAGTACTTC. Its translation: CASSPYGLAGGRYEQYF. The V gene is TRBV6-6, the J gene TRBJ2-7; 14 positions match TRBD2. The junction had 10 bases not matched to a gene; V was cut back by 5 bases and J by 4 bases. Germline V gene lookup returns CDR1 MNHNY and CDR2 SVGAGI (reference sequence). The CDR3 contains 17 residues.

In this sample, this clone turned up once. This chain connects TRBV18 to TRBJ1-6; 9 bases are shared with TRBD1. Trimming cost V 3 bases and J 8 bases; bases outside gene matches: 2. The CDR3 is 14 residues long. Germline V gives CDR1 KGHSH, CDR2 LQKENI. The CDR3 sequence is CASSPGQGYSPLHF. The CDR3 nucleotides are TGTGCCAGCTCACCGGGACAGGGTTATTCACCCCTCCACTTT. The variable domain in full, with the rest retrieved from reference TRBV18 and TRBJ1-6, is NAGVMQNPRHLVRRRGQEARLRCSPMKGHSHVYWYRQLPEEGLKFMVYLQKENIIDESGMPKERFSAEFPKEGPSILRIQQVVRGDSAAYFCASSPGQGYSPLHFGNGTRLTVT.

The J gene is TRBJ2-2, the V gene TRBV10-3; D might be TRBD1 (6 bases). The germline V gene encodes CDR1 ENHRY and CDR2 SYGVKD. This CDR3 is built from 13 residues. Trimming took off 11 bases at V and 2 bases at J, with 12 bases between the two ends. The CDR3 region has the DNA TGTGCCCTCTCGGACAGTAACACCGGGGAGCTGTTTTTT. It yields the protein CALSDSNTGELFF.

The V and J genes are TRBV9 and TRBJ2-7; 8 bases fit TRBD2. Losses at the gene ends were 0 bases for V and 1 base for J; bases not matched to a gene: 3. Germline V lookup: CDR1 SGDLS, CDR2 YYNGEE. This CDR3 comprises 15 residues. CDR3 residues: CASSVGLAGSYEQYF. DNA of the CDR3: TGTGCCAGCAGCGTAGGGTTAGCGGGATCCTACGAGCAGTACTTC.

The chain combines TRBV2 with TRBJ2-2; 8 nucleotides match TRBD1. The CDR3 covers 15 residues. The V gene end was trimmed by 4 bases and the J gene end by 4 bases; junction bases not matched to a gene: 5. CDR1 is SNHLY, CDR2 FYNNEI, per germline. The CDR3 DNA reads as TGTGCCAGCAGTGGAGAGACAGGGGTCACCGGGGAGCTGTTTTTT. It is translated as CASSGETGVTGELFF.